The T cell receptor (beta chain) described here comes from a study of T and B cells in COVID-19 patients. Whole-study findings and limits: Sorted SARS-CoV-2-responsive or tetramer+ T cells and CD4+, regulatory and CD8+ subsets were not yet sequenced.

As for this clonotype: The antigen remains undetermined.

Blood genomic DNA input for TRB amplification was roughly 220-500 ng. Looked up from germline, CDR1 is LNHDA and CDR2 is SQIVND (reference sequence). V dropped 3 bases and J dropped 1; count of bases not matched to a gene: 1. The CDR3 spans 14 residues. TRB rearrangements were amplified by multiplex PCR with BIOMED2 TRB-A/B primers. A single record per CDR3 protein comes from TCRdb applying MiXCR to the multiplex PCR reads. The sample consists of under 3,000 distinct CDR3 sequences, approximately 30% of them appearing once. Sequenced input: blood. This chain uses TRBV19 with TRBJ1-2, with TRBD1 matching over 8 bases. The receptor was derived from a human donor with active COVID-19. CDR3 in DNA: TGTGCCAGTAGTATTGACAGGGGTAACTATGGCTACACCTTC. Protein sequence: CASSIDRGNYGYTF.